This is a list of T cell receptor beta chains from one sample in a study of T-cell memory formation after mild COVID-19. Via MiXCR, TCRdb re-called the 5' RACE reads, giving one row per CDR3 protein. Among some 160,000 distinct CDR3 sequences, about a third were seen once, and the ten largest hold about 11%. What was sequenced was PBMCs or a T cell subset sorted from them (not recorded which). All receptors derive from an adult woman who had mild COVID-19 (a few samples of this study predate the infection). Cell type and time point are not known. CDR3s include the opening cysteine and the closing phenylalanine or tryptophan. The order of the fields is V gene, clone size, J gene, D gene, CDR3 protein, CDR3 DNA. A D gene is named only where the DNA matches it firmly. Size values are once, few and many counts, or a class for expanded clones, and some rows have none.

>TRBV15|.|TRBJ2-1|TRBD2
CATSRILSSGVYYNEQFF
TGTGCCACCAGCAGGATCCTTTCTAGCGGGGTTTACTACAATGAGCAGTTCTTC
>TRBV24-1|.|TRBJ2-1|.
CATSDPDRFGRNEQFF
TGTGCCACCAGTGACCCGGACAGATTTGGGCGAAATGAGCAGTTCTTC
>TRBV24-1|.|TRBJ1-2|.
CATSDVSGFYGYTF
TGTGCCACCAGTGACGTCTCAGGGTTCTATGGCTACACCTTC
>TRBV2|few|TRBJ2-1|TRBD2
CASSVSGGREQFF
TGTGCCAGCAGTGTCTCGGGGGGGCGTGAGCAGTTCTTC
>TRBV6-5|.|TRBJ2-1|TRBD2
CASGGRPGEQFF
TGTGCCAGCGGCGGGAGACCTGGTGAGCAGTTCTTC
>TRBV4-2|.|TRBJ2-7|TRBD2
CASSRAGVGEQYF
TGTGCCAGCAGCCGAGCGGGAGTGGGAGAGCAGTACTTC
>TRBV3-1|many|TRBJ2-5|.
CASSPLDPQLYF
TGTGCCAGCAGCCCCCTCGACCCGCAATTGTACTTC
>TRBV19|.|TRBJ2-3|.
CASSIVGSDTQYF
TGTGCCAGTAGTATAGTTGGATCAGATACGCAGTATTTT
>TRBV3-1|few|TRBJ1-1|.
CASSFRGLSTEAFF
TGTGCCAGCAGCTTCCGGGGGCTGAGCACTGAAGCTTTCTTT
>TRBV10-2|once|TRBJ2-7|.
CASRRGANYEQYF
TGCGCCAGCAGGCGGGGAGCTAATTACGAGCAGTACTTC